The clone carrying this T cell receptor beta chain is judged medium-sized. What it binds is unknown. Sequencing used immunoSEQ multiplex PCR; TCRdb keeps in-frame clones, though not all of them. The sample has approximately 60,000 clones; more than 85% are singletons. These data are taken from a study of cytomegalovirus exposure and HLA in healthy donors. Study in general: Later, an analysis reported that the 95 to 150 validation repertoires had used the same platform as the approximately 670 first-cohort repertoires.

Notes on the study in general: In vitro testing confirmed a few CMV-associated chains as specific for CMV antigens. Rare TCR sequences predominated, though certain public TCRs were found in many donors. The study listed under 200 cytomegalovirus-associated TCR beta chains.

This clonotype was sampled from a woman aged 18-29 years in good health and CMV-seropositive. The sequenced sample consisted of PBMCs.

The CDR3 region has the DNA TGTGCCAGCAGCCAAGATGCGGGGACCAGCTATGGCTACACCTTC. As protein: CASSQDAGTSYGYTF. V gene TRBV14 combines with J gene TRBJ1-2; the D gene is possibly TRBD1 (5 bases). The CDR3 contains 15 residues. The V end lost 0 bases, the J end lost 4 bases, and 12 bases lay between the germline ends. The germline CDR1 and CDR2 sequences are SGHDN and FVKESK. Variable domain in full (rest from reference TRBV14 and TRBJ1-2): EAGVTQFPSHSVIEKGQTVTLRCDPISGHDNLYWYRRVMGKEIKFLLHFVKESKQDESGMPNNRFLAERTGGTYSTLKVQPAELEDSGVYFCASSQDAGTSYGYTFGSGTRLTVV.